The present TCR beta chain was sequenced within a study of blood T cell repertoires in COVID-19. Study at large: The samples span acute and convalescent COVID-19 from the United States, Italy and Spain. PBMCs, B-cell-depleted T cells, or T cells were the source of the cDNA or gDNA that made up the material.

Sequencing was performed with immunoSEQ multiplex PCR; in TCRdb, only in-frame clones are kept and a portion is missing. The sample records about 220,000 clones, 87% being singletons. Germline CDR1 LGHDT, CDR2 YNNKEL (reference sequence). This CDR3 spans 16 amino acids. Trimming took off 4 bases at V and 5 bases at J, with 18 bases between the two ends. The origin of this receptor is a middle-aged man with active or convalescent COVID-19. The sequenced sample was peripheral blood. The J gene is TRBJ2-1, the V gene TRBV3-1 (or the pseudogene TRBV3-2); tentative D call: TRBD1 (5 bases). The CDR3 is CASSPPLEKGNNEQFF. The CDR3 nucleotides read TGTGCCAGCAGCCCCCCCCTGGAGAAGGGGAACAATGAGCAGTTCTTC.